What follows are 25 T cell receptor beta chains derived from one specimen sequenced in a study of blood T cells in healthy people across ages. For the second PCR, which ran for roughly 7 to 11 cycles, a sample-barcoded 5' primer and a J-beta primer mix were used. TCRdb fed the 5' RACE reads into MiXCR, producing one record per CDR3 protein. The data show hundreds of thousands of distinct CDR3 sequences, nearly 25% seen once. The data were also submitted as part of a second study, on T cells of mothers and their children.

The sample consisted of blood. The receptors shown here come from a boy younger than 18 in good health.

The chain links TRBV7-6 to TRBJ1-2; TRBD1 agrees at 10 bases. J lost 7 bases, V lost 1 base, and 0 bases had no gene match. The CDR3 loop spans 13 amino acids. Germline assignment: CDR1 SGHVS and CDR2 FNYEAQ. CDR3 coding DNA: TGTGCCAGCAGCTTAGGGGACAGGGGTGGCTACACCTTC. It codes for CASSLGDRGGYTF.

This clonotype was detected only once. The CDR3 bases are TGTGCCAGCAGATCTACCGGGACAGGGGCGGATACGCAGTATTTT. Translating gives CASRSTGTGADTQYF. The chain combines TRBV6-5 with TRBJ2-3; TRBD1 aligns across 10 bases. The germline gives CDR1 MNHEY, CDR2 SVGAGI. Trimming removed 6 bases from V and 6 bases from J; junction bases left unmatched: 9. CDR3 size: 15 residues.

The chain combines TRBV20-1 with TRBJ2-1; 10 bases align to TRBD2. Germline trimming cut 5 bases from V and 2 bases from J; bases unmatched to any gene: 6. From germline, CDR1 is DFQATT and CDR2 SNEGSKA (reference sequence). This CDR3 region has 15 residues. The DNA of the CDR3 is TGCAGTGCTCCAGATAGCGGGGGGCCCTACAATGAGCAGTTCTTC. This gives the protein CSAPDSGGPYNEQFF.

The V gene is TRBV10-3, the J gene TRBJ1-4, with D unresolved. Germline loops: CDR1 ENHRY, CDR2 SYGVKD. There are 13 residues in the CDR3. Trimming shortened V by 4 bases and J by 0 bases, and 3 bases separated the two germline ends. This CDR3 is CAISAATNEKLFF. The CDR3 DNA sequence: TGTGCCATCAGTGCGGCAACTAATGAAAAACTGTTTTTT.

The V and J genes are TRBV10-3 and TRBJ2-2; unclear D gene. Germline-derived CDR1 and CDR2 are ENHRY and SYGVKD. The germline V and J ends were trimmed by 8 bases and 4 bases, with 20 bases remaining between them. The CDR3 extends over 16 amino acids. In DNA, the CDR3 is TGTGCCATCGGTGTCGATCTGACTCCTGTCACCGGGGAGCTGTTTTTT. It is translated as CAIGVDLTPVTGELFF.

The genes are TRBV2 and TRBJ2-3; D ambiguous. CDR1 is SNHLY, CDR2 FYNNEI, per germline. The CDR3 is 13 amino acids. The ends were cut back, 7 bases at V and 7 bases at J, with 15 bases in the middle. The CDR3 sequence is CASMIPDLNTQYF. The CDR3 DNA reads as TGTGCCAGCATGATCCCGGATCTGAATACGCAGTATTTT.

The chain combines TRBV6-1 with TRBJ2-7; 10 bases align to TRBD1. Trimming took 6 bases from V and 3 from J; bases not matched to a gene: 8. The germline V gene has CDR1 MNHNS and CDR2 SASEGT. This CDR3 has 15 residues. In DNA, the CDR3 is TGTGCCAGCAGCTCCGACAGGGGGCGACGCTACGAGCAGTACTTC. Its translation is CASSSDRGRRYEQYF.

The chain employs TRBV6-7 and TRBJ1-1; 11 bases are shared with TRBD1. Being an ORF, TRBV6-7 has a function that is uncertain. V lost 2 bases to trimming and J lost 5 bases; unmatched junction nucleotides: 28. The length of the CDR3 is 23 residues. CDR3 sequence: CASSYPPPMVKLGDRGGKTEAFF. CDR3 sequence (DNA): TGTGCCAGCAGTTACCCACCACCGATGGTGAAACTAGGGGACAGGGGGGGAAAAACTGAAGCTTTCTTT.

This clonotype was seen only a few times. The chain has TRBV25-1 and TRBJ1-5; 7 bases are a match to TRBD1. V shed 6 bases and J 1 base; nucleotides not matched to a gene: 0. Germline V lookup: CDR1 MGHDK, CDR2 SYGVNS. This CDR3 spans 13 amino acids. The CDR3 spells CASRGQSNQPQHF. In DNA, the CDR3 is TGTGCCAGCAGGGGACAGAGCAATCAGCCCCAGCATTTT.

This rearrangement joins TRBV12-5 to TRBJ1-2; 11 bases line up with TRBD1. The CDR3 consists of 17 residues. J lost 10 bases, V lost 1 base, and 14 bases had no gene match. Germline CDR1 and CDR2: LGHNT and FRNRAP. CDR3 coding DNA: TGTGCTAGTGGTTTGGAGGACAGGGGGCTGCTTTACCGTGACTACACCTTC. Its translation is CASGLEDRGLLYRDYTF.

The V and J genes are TRBV6-2 or TRBV6-3 and TRBJ2-7; D is undetermined. V shed 2 bases and J shed 1 base, with 9 bases lying between them. This CDR3 spans 14 amino acids. Germline loops: CDR1 MNHEY, CDR2 SVGEGT. CDR3 residues: CASSYDGSSYEQYV. CDR3 DNA: TGTGCCAGCAGTTACGACGGGTCGTCCTACGAGCAGTACGTC.

V gene TRBV9 combines with J gene TRBJ2-5; the match to TRBD1 covers 11 bases. With the DNA end fitting TRBJ2-1 better, the J assignment may be wrong. The CDR3 sequence is 15 residues long. Germline CDR1 SGDLS, CDR2 YYNGEE. The CDR3 DNA reads as TGTGCCAGCAGCGTAGTCGGGACAGGGGGTATTGAGCAGTTCTTC. Its translation: CASSVVGTGGIEQFF.

This clonotype was detected a few times. In DNA, the CDR3 is TGCAGCGTTCGGTGGGTAGCGGGGAGTTCAGATACGCAGTATTTT. It specifies CSVRWVAGSSDTQYF. This rearrangement joins TRBV29-1 to TRBJ2-3; 8 bases match TRBD2. This CDR3 comprises 15 residues. CDR1 and CDR2 (germline): SQVTM, ANQGSEA. Trimming cost V 5 bases and J 4 bases; bases outside gene matches: 11.

This chain connects TRBV5-1 to TRBJ1-6; 7 positions match TRBD1. The CDR3 is made up of 16 amino acids. The V gene's germline CDR1 is SGHRS and CDR2 YFSETQ. Trimming cost V 4 bases and J 0 bases; bases outside gene matches: 4. The CDR3 nucleotides are TGCGCCAGCAGCACGGGACAGCGCTCCTATAATTCACCCCTCCACTTT. Its protein product is CASSTGQRSYNSPLHF.

In this sample, this clonotype turned up many times. J is TRBJ2-2 and V is TRBV29-1; D unclear. Germline CDR1 and CDR2: SQVTM and ANQGSEA. V was trimmed by 6 bases and J by 1 base, leaving 6 bases between them. The CDR3 is made up of 12 amino acids. Written as DNA, the CDR3 is TGCAGCGTCACGAAGAACACCGGGGAGCTGTTTTTT. Residues: CSVTKNTGELFF.

The chain has TRBV6-5 and TRBJ2-1; TRBD2 matches at 11 bases. V was clipped by 2 bases and J by 8 bases; unmatched bases: 8. Germline CDR1 is MNHEY and CDR2 is SVGAGI. CDR3 length: 16 amino acids. The CDR3 reads CASSYGLAGGPHEQFF. The DNA for the CDR3 is TGTGCCAGCAGTTACGGGTTAGCGGGGGGGCCCCATGAGCAGTTCTTC.

This clonotype occurred a few times. The gene calls are TRBV5-4 and TRBJ2-5; D is perhaps TRBD2 (6 bases). Trimming left V 7 bases short and J 5 bases short, with 15 bases between. CDR3 length equals 13 residues. The germline CDR1 and CDR2 sequences are SGHNT and YYREEE (reference sequence). The CDR3 region has the DNA TGTGCCAGCGGGGAGACTAGAGGGGAGACCCAGTACTTC. This translates into CASGETRGETQYF.

In DNA form, the CDR3 reads TGCGCCAGCAGCTCCGGGACTAGCGGGATAGACGAGCAGTACTTC. It translates to CASSSGTSGIDEQYF. This chain connects TRBV5-1 to TRBJ2-7, with 13 bases matching TRBD2. V lost 3 bases to trimming and J lost 5 bases; unmatched junction nucleotides: 5. There are 15 residues in the CDR3. Per germline, CDR1 SGHRS and CDR2 YFSETQ.

The CDR3 coding sequence is TGTGCCAGCAGTTACGGACACCTCACTGAAGCTTTCTTT. It translates to CASSYGHLTEAFF. This chain links TRBV6-6 with TRBJ1-1; the D gene is possibly TRBD1 (5 bases). CDR1 is MNHNY, CDR2 SVGAGI, per germline (reference sequence). The CDR3 extends over 13 amino acids. V lost 2 bases to trimming and J lost 4 bases, with 8 bases between them.

The table lists this clonotype with a few counts. The chain carries TRBV3-1 and TRBJ2-7; the D gene is possibly TRBD1 (5 bases). The CDR3 contains 20 residues. V lost 1 base and J lost 0, with 25 bases in between. Germline V gene data show CDR1 as LGHDT and CDR2 as YNNKEL (reference sequence). The CDR3 sequence is CASSQGPQHRLSRVSYEQYF. DNA for the CDR3: TGTGCCAGCAGCCAAGGGCCACAACACAGGCTCAGCCGTGTCTCCTACGAGCAGTACTTC.

V usage is TRBV7-2 and J usage is TRBJ2-5, with TRBD2 matching 7 bases. The J call is uncertain, as TRBJ2-7 better fits the DNA end. CDR1 is SGHTA and CDR2 is FQGNSA in the germline V gene. The CDR3 extends over 14 amino acids. The CDR3 is CASSSQRGHYEQYF. The CDR3 DNA reads TGTGCCAGCAGCTCCCAGCGGGGTCACTACGAGCAGTACTTC.

This clonotype was seen repeatedly, ten times or more. The chain carries TRBV29-1 and TRBJ2-5; D might be TRBD1 (6 bases). Per germline, CDR1 SQVTM and CDR2 ANQGSEA. The CDR3 sequence is 14 residues long. V lost 7 bases and J lost 1, with 16 bases in between. This CDR3 reads CSALGTTIQETQYF. For the CDR3, the DNA is TGCAGCGCCCTCGGGACAACGATCCAAGAGACCCAGTACTTC. The full variable domain, its missing parts supplied by reference TRBV29-1 and TRBJ2-5, is SAVISQKPSRDICQRGTSLTIQCQVDSQVTMMFWYRQQPGQSLTLIATANQGSEATYESGFVIDKFPISRPNLTFSTLTVSNMSPEDSSIYLCSALGTTIQETQYFGPGTRLLVL.

This clonotype has just a few counts. This chain uses TRBV5-1 with TRBJ2-3, with a possible D match to TRBD1 (5 bases). V was trimmed by 0 bases and J by 3 bases, leaving 11 bases between them. Germline loops: CDR1 SGHRS, CDR2 YFSETQ. The CDR3 has 15 residues. The CDR3 nucleotides read TGCGCCAGCAGCTTGGACCAGGGTGGTACAGATACGCAGTATTTT. Protein: CASSLDQGGTDTQYF.

V usage is TRBV9 and J usage is TRBJ2-5; D gene unclear. Trimming removed 2 bases from V and 3 bases from J, with 8 bases in between. The CDR3 runs 13 residues. Germline CDR1 and CDR2: SGDLS and YYNGEE. DNA for the CDR3: TGTGCCAGCAGCGTCAGACCGAAAGAGACCCAGTACTTC. This translates into CASSVRPKETQYF.

Here the CDR3 DNA reads TGTGCCAGCAGTTCTCCCCAGCAGACAGGGCAAGGCTACAATGAGCAGTTCTTC. Protein product: CASSSPQQTGQGYNEQFF. The chain uses TRBV28 and TRBJ2-1; TRBD1 matches 7 bases. V was pared by 4 bases and J by 3 bases, with 15 bases of the junction left unmatched. The germline V gene encodes CDR1 MDHEN and CDR2 SYDVKM. The CDR3 consists of 18 residues. Filled out from reference TRBV28 and TRBJ2-1, the complete variable domain reads DVKVTQSSRYLVKRTGEKVFLECVQDMDHENMFWYRQDPGLGLRLIYFSYDVKMKEKGDIPEGYSVSREKKERFSLILESASTNQTSMYLCASSSPQQTGQGYNEQFFGPGTRLTVL.